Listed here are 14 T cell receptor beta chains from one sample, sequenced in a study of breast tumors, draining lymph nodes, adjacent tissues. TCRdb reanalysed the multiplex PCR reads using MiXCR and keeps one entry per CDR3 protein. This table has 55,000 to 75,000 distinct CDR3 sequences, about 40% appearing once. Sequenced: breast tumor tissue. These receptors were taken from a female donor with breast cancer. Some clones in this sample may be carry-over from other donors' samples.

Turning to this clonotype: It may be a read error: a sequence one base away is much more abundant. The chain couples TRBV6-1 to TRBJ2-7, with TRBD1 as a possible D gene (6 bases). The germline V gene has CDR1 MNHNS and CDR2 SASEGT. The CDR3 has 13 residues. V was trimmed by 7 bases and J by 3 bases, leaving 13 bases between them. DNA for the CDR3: TGTGCCAGCACACGTCAGGGGTACTACGAGCAGTACTTC. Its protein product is CASTRQGYYEQYF.

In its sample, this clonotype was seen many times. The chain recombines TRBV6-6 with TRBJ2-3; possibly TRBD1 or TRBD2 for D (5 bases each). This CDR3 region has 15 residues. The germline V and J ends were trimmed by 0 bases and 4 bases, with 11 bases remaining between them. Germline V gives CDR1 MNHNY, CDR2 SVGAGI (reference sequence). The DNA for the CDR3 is TGTGCCAGCAGTTACTCGGGAGTGGGGGCAGATACGCAGTATTTT. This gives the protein CASSYSGVGADTQYF.

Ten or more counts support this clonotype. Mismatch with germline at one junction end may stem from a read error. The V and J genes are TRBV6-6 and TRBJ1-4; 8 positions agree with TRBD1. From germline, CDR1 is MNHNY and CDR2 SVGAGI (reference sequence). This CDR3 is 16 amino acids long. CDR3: CASSHSTSDRGEKLFF. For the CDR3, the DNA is TGTGCCAGCAGTCACTCTACCTCAGACAGGGGCGAAAAACTGTTTTTT.

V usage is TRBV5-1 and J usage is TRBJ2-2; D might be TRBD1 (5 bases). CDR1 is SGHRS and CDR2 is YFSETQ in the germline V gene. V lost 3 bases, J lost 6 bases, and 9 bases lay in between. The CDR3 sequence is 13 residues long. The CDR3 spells CASSSGSSGELFF. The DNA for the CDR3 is TGCGCCAGCAGCTCAGGGTCTTCCGGGGAGCTGTTTTTT.

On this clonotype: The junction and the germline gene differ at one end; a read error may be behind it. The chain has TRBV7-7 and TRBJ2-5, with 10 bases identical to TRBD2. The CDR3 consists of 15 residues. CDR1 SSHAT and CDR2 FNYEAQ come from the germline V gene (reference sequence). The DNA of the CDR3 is TGTGCTAGCAGCCACGATTCAGCGGGGGGGGAGACCCAGTACTTC. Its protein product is CASSHDSAGGETQYF.

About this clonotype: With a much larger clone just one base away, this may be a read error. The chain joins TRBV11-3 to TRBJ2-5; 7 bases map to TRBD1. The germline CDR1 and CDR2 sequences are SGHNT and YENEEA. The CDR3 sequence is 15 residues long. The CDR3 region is CASSLRRGLQEAQYF. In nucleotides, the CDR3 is TGTGCCAGCAGCTTACGTAGGGGGCTCCAAGAGGCCCAGTACTTC.

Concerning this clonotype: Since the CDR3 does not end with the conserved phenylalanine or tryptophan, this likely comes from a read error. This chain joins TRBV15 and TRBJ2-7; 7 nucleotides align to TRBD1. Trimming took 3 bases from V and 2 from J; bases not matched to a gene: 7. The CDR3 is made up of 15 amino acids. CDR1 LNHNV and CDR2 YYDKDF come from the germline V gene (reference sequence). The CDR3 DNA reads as TGTGCCACCAGCAGCGATACAGGGGCCCCCTACGAGCAGTACTGT. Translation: CATSSDTGAPYEQYC.

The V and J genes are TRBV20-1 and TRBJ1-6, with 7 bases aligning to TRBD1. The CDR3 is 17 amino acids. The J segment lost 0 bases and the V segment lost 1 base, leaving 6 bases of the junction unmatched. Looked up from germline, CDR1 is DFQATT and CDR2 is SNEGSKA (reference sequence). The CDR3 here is CSARGRGLDSYNSPLHF. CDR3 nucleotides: TGCAGTGCTAGAGGCAGGGGGTTGGACTCCTATAATTCACCCCTCCACTTT.

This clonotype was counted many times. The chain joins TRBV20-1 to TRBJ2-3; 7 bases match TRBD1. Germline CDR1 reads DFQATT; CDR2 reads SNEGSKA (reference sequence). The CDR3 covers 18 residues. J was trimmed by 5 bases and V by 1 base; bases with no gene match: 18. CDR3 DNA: TGCAGTGCTAGAGTAAGCCCAAGGGACAGAACCCACGGAGATACGCAGTATTTT. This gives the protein CSARVSPRDRTHGDTQYF.

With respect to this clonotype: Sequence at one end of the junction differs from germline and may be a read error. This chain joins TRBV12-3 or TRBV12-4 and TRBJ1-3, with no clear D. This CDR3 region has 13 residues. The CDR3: CASSILSGNTLYF. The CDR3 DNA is TGTGCCAGCAGCATCCTCTCTGGAAACACCCTATATTTT.

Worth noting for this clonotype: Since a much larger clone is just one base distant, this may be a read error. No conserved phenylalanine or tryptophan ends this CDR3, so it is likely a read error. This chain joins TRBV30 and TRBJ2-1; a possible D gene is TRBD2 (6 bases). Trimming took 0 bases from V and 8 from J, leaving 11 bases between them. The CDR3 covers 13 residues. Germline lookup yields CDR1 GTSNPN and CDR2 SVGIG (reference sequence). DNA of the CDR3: TGTGCCTGGAGTGTAACGGGAGTCGATGAGCAGTTCTTG. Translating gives CAWSVTGVDEQFL.

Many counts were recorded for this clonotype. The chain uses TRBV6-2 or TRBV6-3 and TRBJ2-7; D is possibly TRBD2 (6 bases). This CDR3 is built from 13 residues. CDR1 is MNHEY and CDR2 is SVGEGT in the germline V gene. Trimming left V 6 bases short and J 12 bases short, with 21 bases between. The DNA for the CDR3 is TGTGCCAGCAGCCCGTCCGGGCCGACGGAGGGGTACTTC. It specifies CASSPSGPTEGYF.

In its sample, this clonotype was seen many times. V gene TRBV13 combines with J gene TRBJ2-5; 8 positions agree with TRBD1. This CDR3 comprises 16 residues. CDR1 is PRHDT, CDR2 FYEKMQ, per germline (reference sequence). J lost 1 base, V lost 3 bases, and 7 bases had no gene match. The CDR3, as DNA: TGTGCCAGCAGCTTCCGGACAGGGTTGGCCCAAGAGACCCAGTACTTC. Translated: CASSFRTGLAQETQYF.

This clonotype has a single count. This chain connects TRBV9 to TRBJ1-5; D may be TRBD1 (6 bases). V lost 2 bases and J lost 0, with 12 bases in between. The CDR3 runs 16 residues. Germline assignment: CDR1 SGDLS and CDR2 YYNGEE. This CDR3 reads CASSVAGANSNQPQHF. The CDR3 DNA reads TGTGCCAGCAGCGTTGCGGGGGCAAATAGCAATCAGCCCCAGCATTTT.